Presented here are 26 T cell receptor beta chains from one specimen sequenced in a study of cytomegalovirus exposure and HLA in healthy donors (dated by TCRdb to between 2016 and 2019). To prepare the library, the immunoSEQ multiplex PCR assay was applied. TCRdb carries this immuneACCESS record with in-frame sequences only. Its versions omit some clonotypes, under half of them owing to an unresolved V gene in the studies checked, with the rest unexplained. This sample has about 56,000 clones in its table, and 93% of those were observed once. The top ten clonotypes cover 1.5% to 2% of the sample. Input material: PBMCs. These receptor sequences come from a woman in her late teens or twenties in good health and CMV-seropositive.

The V call is TRBV7-9, the J call TRBJ2-6; the D is unclear. Germline loops: CDR1 SEHNR, CDR2 FQNEAQ (reference sequence). The length of the CDR3 is 15 residues. Between the trimmed V and J ends, which lost 2 bases and 0 bases, there was a span of 5 bases. The CDR3 region is CASSLSSSGANVLTF. CDR3 nucleotide sequence: TGTGCCAGCAGCTTAAGTAGCTCTGGGGCCAACGTCCTGACTTTC.

The chain combines TRBV10-2 with TRBJ2-2, with 9 bases matching TRBD2. The CDR3 is made up of 15 amino acids. J lost 6 bases, V lost 10 bases, and 12 bases had no gene match. Per germline, CDR1 WSHSY and CDR2 SAAADI. CDR3 nucleotide sequence: TGCGCCACCAAAGGCCTAGCGGGGAGAGCCGGGGAGCTGTTTTTT. It specifies CATKGLAGRAGELFF.

The chain carries TRBV4-1 and TRBJ2-7; the D gene is possibly TRBD1 (6 bases). Trimming pared 4 bases from V and 0 bases from J, leaving 16 bases between. This CDR3 is built from 16 residues. Germline CDR1 and CDR2: MGHRA and YSYEKL. The CDR3 here is CASSPYTPGDSYEQYF. The CDR3 DNA reads TGCGCCAGCAGCCCATACACTCCAGGGGACTCCTACGAGCAGTACTTC.

The J gene is TRBJ2-5, the V gene TRBV19; 13 nucleotides match TRBD2. V lost 6 bases and J lost 4; bases outside the gene matches: 8. CDR1 LNHDA and CDR2 SQIVND come from the germline V gene (reference sequence). This CDR3 has 16 amino acids. CDR3 amino acids: CASRPLGLAGIETQYF. The CDR3 coding sequence is TGTGCCAGTAGGCCATTGGGACTAGCGGGGATAGAGACCCAGTACTTC.

The J gene is TRBJ1-2, the V gene TRBV5-4; tentative D call: TRBD1 (5 bases). Germline CDR1 is SGHNT and CDR2 is YYREEE (reference sequence). The V end lost 6 bases, the J end lost 10 bases, and 19 bases lay between the germline ends. The CDR3 length is 13 residues. The CDR3 protein is CASIAGPAVDYTF. The DNA of the CDR3 is TGTGCCAGCATCGCGGGGCCCGCAGTTGACTACACCTTC.

This clone was seen once. The chain has TRBV7-2 and TRBJ2-3; 10 bases match TRBD1. CDR3 length: 16 amino acids. CDR1 is SGHTA and CDR2 is FQGNSA in the germline V gene. V lost 5 bases, J lost 2 bases, and 7 bases stayed unmatched. The CDR3 region has the DNA TGTGCCAGCAGCACACGGGACAGGGGCTTCACAGATACGCAGTATTTT. Translated: CASSTRDRGFTDTQYF.

This chain uses TRBV27 with TRBJ2-7; 8 bases are a match to TRBD2. J lost 7 bases, V lost 3 bases, and 5 bases had no gene match. The CDR3 runs 13 residues. Germline CDR1 MNHEY, CDR2 SMNVEV (reference sequence). The CDR3 DNA is TGTGCCAGCAGTTTCGGGGGGGGTCGGGAGCAGTACTTC. It is translated as CASSFGGGREQYF.

The chain couples TRBV20-1 to TRBJ2-5; no clear D gene. From germline, CDR1 is DFQATT and CDR2 SNEGSKA (reference sequence). V was clipped by 3 bases and J by 4 bases, with 3 bases between them. This CDR3 has 10 amino acids. CDR3 sequence reads: CSARAETQYF. CDR3 sequence (DNA): TGCAGTGCTAGGGCAGAGACCCAGTACTTC.

The V and J genes are TRBV5-8 and TRBJ1-1; unclear D gene. The V end lost 5 bases, the J end lost 5 bases, and 4 bases lay between the germline ends. From germline, CDR1 is SGHTS and CDR2 YDEGEE. The CDR3 contains 10 residues. CDR3 protein: CASSRTEAFF. CDR3 nucleotides: TGTGCCAGCAGTCGGACTGAAGCTTTCTTT.

The V gene is TRBV6-1, the J gene TRBJ1-4, with a weak D call TRBD1 (5 bases). V was pared by 4 bases and J by 0 bases, with 15 bases between. This CDR3 is built from 17 residues. CDR1 and CDR2 from the germline V gene are MNHNS and SASEGT. The CDR3 DNA reads TGTGCCAGCAGTGGCGGGGGGACTCTAGCAACTAATGAAAAACTGTTTTTT. This translates into CASSGGGTLATNEKLFF.

This clone was observed a single time. The chain joins TRBV5-1 to TRBJ1-1; 7 nucleotides align to TRBD1. J lost 2 bases, V lost 4 bases, and 11 bases had no gene match. Germline V CDR1 and CDR2: SGHRS, YFSETQ. CDR3 length equals 16 residues. The CDR3 DNA reads as TGCGCCAGCAGCCAAAGGGGGCCCCCCCCCAACACTGAAGCTTTCTTT. Residues: CASSQRGPPPNTEAFF.

The J gene is TRBJ2-5, the V gene TRBV14; TRBD1 matches 9 bases. Germline CDR1 is SGHDN and CDR2 is FVKESK. CDR3 size: 14 residues. V trimming: 4 bases; J trimming: 4 bases; junction bases outside the gene matches: 4. This CDR3 is CASSRPTGGETQYF. In DNA form, the CDR3 reads TGTGCCAGCAGCCGGCCGACAGGGGGAGAGACCCAGTACTTC.

This chain links TRBV6-1 with TRBJ2-7; possible D gene TRBD1, 5 bases. The CDR3 totals 15 residues. CDR1 and CDR2 (germline): MNHNS, SASEGT. Trimming removed 8 bases at V and 3 bases at J, with 20 bases between. The CDR3: CASSLSGQGSYEQYF. CDR3 coding DNA: TGTGCCAGCTCTCTCTCCGGCCAGGGAAGCTACGAGCAGTACTTC.

This rearrangement joins TRBV6-5 to TRBJ1-2, with D hard to call. Trimming stripped 10 bases from V and 8 bases from J, with 14 bases between. This CDR3 has 11 amino acids. Germline V lookup: CDR1 MNHEY, CDR2 SVGAGI. CDR3 region: CATARGRGYTF. The CDR3 coding sequence is TGTGCCACCGCCCGGGGAAGGGGCTACACCTTC.

The V call is TRBV6-5, the J call TRBJ2-3, with 9 bases aligning to TRBD2. The CDR3 is 16 residues long. The ends lost 2 bases at V and 3 bases at J; junction bases unmatched: 6. Per germline, CDR1 MNHEY and CDR2 SVGAGI. The CDR3, as DNA: TGTGCCAGCAGTTACGGCGGGGGGGCCGGGACAGATACGCAGTATTTT. Encoded protein: CASSYGGGAGTDTQYF.

The chain combines TRBV2 with TRBJ2-3; 12 bases line up with TRBD2. The CDR3 is 15 residues long. Trimming at V came to 6 bases and at J to 6 bases, leaving 7 bases not matched to a gene. Germline V gene lookup returns CDR1 SNHLY and CDR2 FYNNEI. The CDR3 reads CASSPRLAGGDTQYF. The CDR3 DNA is TGTGCCAGCAGCCCCCGGCTAGCGGGGGGGGATACGCAGTATTTT. The full variable domain, its missing parts supplied by reference TRBV2 and TRBJ2-3, is EPEVTQTPSHQVTQMGQEVILRCVPISNHLYFYWYRQILGQKVEFLVSFYNNEISEKSEIFDDQFSVERPDGSNFTLKIRSTKLEDSAMYFCASSPRLAGGDTQYFGPGTRLTVL.

The CDR3 nucleotides read TGTGCCAGCAGCTTAGATCTCACAGGGATCACTGAAGCTTTCTTT. It translates to CASSLDLTGITEAFF. The chain is built from TRBV11-2 and TRBJ1-1; D might be TRBD1 (6 bases). Germline CDR1 is SGHAT and CDR2 is FQNNGV. Trimming took off 0 bases at V and 4 bases at J, with 12 bases between the two ends. CDR3 length: 15 residues.

This chain uses TRBV7-9 with TRBJ2-7; possible D gene TRBD1, 6 bases. The CDR3 length is 14 residues. Trimming shortened V by 5 bases and J by 3 bases, and 14 bases separated the two germline ends. Germline CDR1 reads SEHNR; CDR2 reads FQNEAQ (reference sequence). The CDR3, as DNA: TGTGCCAGCAGCCCCGGGACAAATTACTACGAGCAGTACTTC. It codes for CASSPGTNYYEQYF.

In its sample, this clone was seen a few times. The genes are TRBV6-1 and TRBJ2-7; TRBD2 agrees at 7 bases. The V segment lost 10 bases and the J segment 2 bases; nucleotides outside the gene matches: 14. CDR3 length equals 15 residues. The germline V gene encodes CDR1 MNHNS and CDR2 SASEGT. The CDR3 sequence is CATGPPGLQTYEQYF. The CDR3 bases are TGTGCCACCGGGCCCCCGGGACTACAGACCTACGAGCAGTACTTC.

The chain links TRBV4-1 to TRBJ2-7; D is possibly TRBD1 (6 bases). Trimming took off 5 bases at V and 5 bases at J, with 16 bases between the two ends. CDR3 size: 14 residues. Germline V CDR1 and CDR2: MGHRA, YSYEKL. CDR3 sequence: CASSVQGLGDEQYF. The CDR3 region has the DNA TGCGCCAGCAGCGTCCAGGGGCTCGGCGACGAGCAGTACTTC.

This clone has more than one count but fewer than ten. This rearrangement joins TRBV28 to TRBJ1-2; D gene unclear. Looked up from germline, CDR1 is MDHEN and CDR2 is SYDVKM. This CDR3 has 14 residues. V was pared by 6 bases and J by 7 bases, with 18 bases between. CDR3 sequence reads: CASSYGVGSRGYTF. The DNA for the CDR3 is TGTGCCAGCAGCTACGGGGTGGGCTCTCGTGGCTACACCTTC.

This clone was seen more than once but under ten times. The chain employs TRBV6-5 and TRBJ1-1; 7 nucleotides match TRBD1. The V and J ends lost 0 bases and 10 bases, in that order; junction bases with no gene match: 8. Germline V gives CDR1 MNHEY, CDR2 SVGAGI. This CDR3 is 14 amino acids long. The CDR3 here is CASSYSAGGSSAFF. CDR3 in DNA: TGTGCCAGCAGTTACTCTGCAGGGGGGAGTTCAGCTTTCTTT.

This clone was seen a single time. The chain couples TRBV7-7 to TRBJ2-2; possibly TRBD1 for D (5 bases). The length of the CDR3 is 13 residues. Germline V CDR1 and CDR2: SSHAT, FNYEAQ (reference sequence). V dropped 3 bases and J dropped 3 bases, with 5 bases sitting between them. The CDR3, as DNA: TGTGCCAGCAGCTTGACAGACACCGGGGAGCTGTTTTTT. This sequence encodes CASSLTDTGELFF.

The chain combines TRBV7-9 with TRBJ1-4; 9 nucleotides match TRBD1. Losses at the gene ends were 2 bases for V and 7 bases for J; bases not matched to a gene: 8. Germline-derived CDR1 and CDR2 are SEHNR and FQNEAQ (reference sequence). This CDR3 contains 16 residues. In DNA, the CDR3 is TGTGCCAGCAGCTTACTACCGGGACAGGGTTTTGAAAAACTGTTTTTT. It is translated as CASSLLPGQGFEKLFF.

V is TRBV4-2 and J is TRBJ2-6, with 7 nucleotides matching TRBD1. The CDR3 contains 16 residues. The germline gives CDR1 LGHNA, CDR2 YNFKEQ. V gave up 4 bases and J gave up 0 bases; unmatched junction bases: 3. In DNA form, the CDR3 reads TGTGCCAGCAGCCGGGACAGCTACTCTGGGGCCAACGTCCTGACTTTC. Protein: CASSRDSYSGANVLTF.

The rearrangement joins TRBV6-6 to TRBJ1-5; TRBD1 agrees at 8 bases. V trimming: 2 bases; J trimming: 7 bases; junction bases outside the gene matches: 1. The V gene's germline CDR1 is MNHNY and CDR2 SVGAGI (reference sequence). The CDR3 length is 13 residues. As DNA, the CDR3 is TGTGCCAGCAGTTACAACAGGGGGCAGCCCCAGCATTTT. It codes for CASSYNRGQPQHF.